This paragraph covers one T cell receptor (beta chain) sequence. Self-reported history from a screening survey and questionnaire set each donor's cohort. Donors of Cohort 3 who recovered were those that had two negative PCRs, clearance, or symptom resolution. The sample belongs to a study of blood T cell repertoires in COVID-19. Study-wide context: COVID-19 samples collected from the United States, Italy and Spain covered acute and convalescent phases.

Authors' processing steps: Amplification from reference gene primers served as the basis for estimated nucleated cell counts. Libraries were prepared by immunoSEQ multiplex PCR; TCRdb keeps only in-frame clonotypes and omits some of them. Clone size and V and J calls were adopted from that table, with D and trimming inferred from the DNA. The table shows a few hundred thousand clones, with roughly 89% occurring only once. CDR1 and CDR2 (germline): SGHDN, FVKESK. V lost 1 base, J lost 3 bases, and 4 bases lay in between. This CDR3 contains 14 residues. The sample was PBMCs or T cells enriched from blood (not recorded which). The chain joins TRBV14 to TRBJ2-6; D not resolved. This clonotype was obtained from a young woman who had recovered from COVID-19. The CDR3 region is CASSQASGANVLTF. CDR3 bases: TGTGCCAGCAGCCAAGCCAGTGGGGCCAACGTCCTGACTTTC.